The source of this T cell receptor (beta chain) is a study of blood T cell repertoires in COVID-19. Clones were read by immunoSEQ multiplex PCR, and TCRdb kept only the in-frame ones, dropping some. Of about 76,000 clones in the sample, approximately 85% were seen once. In germline, CDR1 is LNHDA, CDR2 SQIVND (reference sequence). The CDR3 contains 13 residues. V shed 6 bases and J 5 bases; nucleotides not matched to a gene: 4. The TCR was taken from a human donor in a cohort sampled during active COVID-19. The sample taken for sequencing was peripheral blood. This rearrangement joins TRBV19 to TRBJ1-5; 7 bases are shared with TRBD1. The CDR3 sequence is CASSSTGYQPQHF. The DNA for the CDR3 is TGTGCCAGTAGCTCGACAGGGTATCAGCCCCAGCATTTT.